This paragraph covers one TCR beta chain sequence. Template material for amplifying TCR beta CDR3 regions consisted of RNA transcripts. HTBI primers drove first-round RT-PCR of the TCR CDR3. TCRdb redid the calling of the multiplex PCR reads with MiXCR, one entry per CDR3 protein. The sample records 560,000 or so distinct CDR3 sequences, 40% to 55% being singletons. This specimen comes from a study of T cells in Graves' hyperthyroidism and ophthalmopathy. V was pared by 5 bases and J by 5 bases, with 12 bases of the junction left unmatched. The CDR3 runs to 16 residues. The germline gives CDR1 ENHRY, CDR2 SYGVKD.

Sequenced sample: peripheral blood or thyroid tissue (not recorded which). The V and J genes are TRBV10-3 and TRBJ2-7, with 10 positions matching TRBD1. The clonotype comes from a woman aged 18-29 years with Graves' hyperthyroidism. The CDR3 DNA is TGTGCCATCAGTAACACGGCCGGGACAGGGGTCGACGAGCAGTACTTC. Encoded protein: CAISNTAGTGVDEQYF.